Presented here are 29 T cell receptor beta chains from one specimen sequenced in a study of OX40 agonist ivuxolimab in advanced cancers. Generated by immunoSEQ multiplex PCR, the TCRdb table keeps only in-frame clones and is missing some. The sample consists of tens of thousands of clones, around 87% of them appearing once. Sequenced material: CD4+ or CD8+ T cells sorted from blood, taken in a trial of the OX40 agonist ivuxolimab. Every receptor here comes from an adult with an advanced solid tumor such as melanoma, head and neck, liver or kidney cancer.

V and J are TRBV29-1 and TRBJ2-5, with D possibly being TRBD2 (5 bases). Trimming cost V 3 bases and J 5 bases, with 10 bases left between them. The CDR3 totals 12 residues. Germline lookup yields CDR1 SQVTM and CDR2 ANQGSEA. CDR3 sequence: CSVDGRGETQYF. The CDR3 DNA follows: TGCAGCGTTGACGGGCGCGGGGAGACCCAGTACTTC.

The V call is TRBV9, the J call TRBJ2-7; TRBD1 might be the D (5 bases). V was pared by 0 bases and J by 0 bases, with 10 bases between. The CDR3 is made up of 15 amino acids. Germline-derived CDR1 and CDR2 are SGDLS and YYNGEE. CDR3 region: CASSVGAGNSYEQYF. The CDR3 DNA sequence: TGTGCCAGCAGCGTAGGCGCAGGGAACTCCTACGAGCAGTACTTC. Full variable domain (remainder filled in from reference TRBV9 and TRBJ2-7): DSGVTQTPKHLITATGQRVTLRCSPRSGDLSVYWYQQSLDQGLQFLIQYYNGEERAKGNILERFSAQQFPDLHSELNLSSLELGDSALYFCASSVGAGNSYEQYFGPGTRLTVT.

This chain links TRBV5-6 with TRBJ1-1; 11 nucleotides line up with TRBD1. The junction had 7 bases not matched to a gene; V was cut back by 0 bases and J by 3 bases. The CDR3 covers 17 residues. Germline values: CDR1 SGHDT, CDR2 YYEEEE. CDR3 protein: CASSLVGTGGSHTEAFF. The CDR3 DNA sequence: TGTGCCAGCAGCTTGGTCGGGACAGGGGGGAGCCACACTGAAGCTTTCTTT.

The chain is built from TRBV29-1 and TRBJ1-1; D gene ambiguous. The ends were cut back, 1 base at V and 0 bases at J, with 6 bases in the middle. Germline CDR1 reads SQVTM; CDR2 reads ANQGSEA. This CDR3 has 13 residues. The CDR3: CSVEGGMNTEAFF. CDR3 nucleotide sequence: TGCAGCGTTGAAGGGGGAATGAACACTGAAGCTTTCTTT.

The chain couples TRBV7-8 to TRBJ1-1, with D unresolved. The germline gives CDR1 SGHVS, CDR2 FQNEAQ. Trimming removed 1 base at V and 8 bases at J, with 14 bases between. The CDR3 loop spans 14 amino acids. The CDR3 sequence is CASSLEGLGPEAFF. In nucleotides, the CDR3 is TGTGCCAGCAGCTTAGAGGGTCTCGGACCAGAAGCTTTCTTT.

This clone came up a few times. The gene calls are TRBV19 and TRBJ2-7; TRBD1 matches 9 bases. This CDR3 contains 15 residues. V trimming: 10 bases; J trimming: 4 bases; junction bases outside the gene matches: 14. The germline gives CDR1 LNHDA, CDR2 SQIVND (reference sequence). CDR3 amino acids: CATAFGGTGRYEQYF. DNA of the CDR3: TGTGCCACCGCGTTTGGGGGGACAGGGCGGTACGAGCAGTACTTC.

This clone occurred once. CDR3 DNA sequence: TGTGCCAGCAGTCCTATCGGGGGGGGCCGGACCCAGTACTTC. Its protein is CASSPIGGGRTQYF. This sequence joins TRBV6-5 and TRBJ2-5; 8 nucleotides align to TRBD2. V dropped 5 bases and J dropped 7; count of bases not matched to a gene: 9. The CDR3 is 14 residues long. Germline CDR1 reads MNHEY; CDR2 reads SVGAGI.

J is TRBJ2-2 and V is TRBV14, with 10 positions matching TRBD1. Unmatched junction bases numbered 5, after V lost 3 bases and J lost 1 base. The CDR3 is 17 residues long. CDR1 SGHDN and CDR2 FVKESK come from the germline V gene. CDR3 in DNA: TGTGCCAGCAGCCATATTGGGGACAGGGGGAACACCGGGGAGCTGTTTTTT. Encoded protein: CASSHIGDRGNTGELFF.

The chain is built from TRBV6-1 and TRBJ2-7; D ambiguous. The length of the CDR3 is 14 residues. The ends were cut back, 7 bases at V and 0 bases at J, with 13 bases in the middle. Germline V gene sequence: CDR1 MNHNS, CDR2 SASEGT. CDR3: CASIGLASSYEQYF. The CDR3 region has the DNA TGTGCCAGCATTGGATTGGCTAGCTCCTACGAGCAGTACTTC.

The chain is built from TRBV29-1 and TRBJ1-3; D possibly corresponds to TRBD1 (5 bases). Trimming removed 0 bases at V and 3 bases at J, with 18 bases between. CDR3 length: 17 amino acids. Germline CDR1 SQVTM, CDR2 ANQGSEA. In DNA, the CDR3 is TGCAGCGTTGAAGACCTGACCGACAGCCATAATGGAAACACCATATATTTT. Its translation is CSVEDLTDSHNGNTIYF.

The CDR3: CAWSVLGRRTEAFF. The CDR3 DNA follows: TGTGCCTGGAGTGTTTTGGGGAGAAGGACTGAAGCTTTCTTT. This chain uses TRBV30 with TRBJ1-1; D gene unclear. Per the germline V gene, CDR1 is GTSNPN and CDR2 is SVGIG (reference sequence). Trimming removed 0 bases at V and 5 bases at J, with 13 bases between. This CDR3 has 14 amino acids. Together with reference TRBV30 and TRBJ1-1, the CDR3 gives the full variable domain: SQTIHQWPATLVQPVGSPLSLECTVEGTSNPNLYWYRQAAGRGLQLLFYSVGIGQISSEVPQNLSASRPQDRQFILSSKKLLLSDSGFYLCAWSVLGRRTEAFFGQGTRLTVV.

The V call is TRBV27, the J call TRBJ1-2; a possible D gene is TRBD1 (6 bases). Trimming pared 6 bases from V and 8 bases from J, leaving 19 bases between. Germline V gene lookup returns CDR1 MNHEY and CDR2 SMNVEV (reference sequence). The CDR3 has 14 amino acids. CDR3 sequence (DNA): TGTGCCAGCAGCATCCAGGGGCCAGTGGGGGGCTACACCTTC. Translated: CASSIQGPVGGYTF.

The CDR3: CASSLVVGSYEQYF. CDR3 sequence (DNA): TGTGCCAGCAGCTTAGTGGTAGGCTCCTACGAGCAGTACTTC. V is TRBV11-2 and J is TRBJ2-7; D is uncertain. CDR3 length: 14 residues. Germline V gives CDR1 SGHAT, CDR2 FQNNGV. V was cut by 1 base and J by 0 bases, with 7 bases left in between.

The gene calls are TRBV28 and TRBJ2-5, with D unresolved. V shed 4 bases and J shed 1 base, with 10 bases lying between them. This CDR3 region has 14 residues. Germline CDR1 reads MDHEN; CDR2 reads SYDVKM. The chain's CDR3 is CASSYLSVQETQYF. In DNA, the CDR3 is TGTGCCAGCAGTTATCTGTCGGTCCAAGAGACCCAGTACTTC.

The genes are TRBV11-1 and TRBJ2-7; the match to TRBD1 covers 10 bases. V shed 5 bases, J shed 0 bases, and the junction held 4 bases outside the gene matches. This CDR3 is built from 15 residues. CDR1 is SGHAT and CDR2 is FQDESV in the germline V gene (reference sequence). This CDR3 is CASSLWTGGSYEQYF. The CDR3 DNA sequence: TGTGCCAGCAGCCTTTGGACAGGGGGCTCCTACGAGCAGTACTTC. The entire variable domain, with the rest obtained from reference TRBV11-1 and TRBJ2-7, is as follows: EAEVAQSPRYKITEKSQAVAFWCDPISGHATLYWYRQILGQGPELLVQFQDESVVDDSQLPKDRFSAERLKGVDSTLKIQPAELGDSAMYLCASSLWTGGSYEQYFGPGTRLTVT.

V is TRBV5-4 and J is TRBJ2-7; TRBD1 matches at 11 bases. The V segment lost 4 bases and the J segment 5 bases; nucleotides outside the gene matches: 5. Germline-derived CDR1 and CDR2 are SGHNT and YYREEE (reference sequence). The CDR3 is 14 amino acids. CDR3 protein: CASSPDRGRNEQYF. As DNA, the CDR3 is TGTGCCAGCAGCCCGGACAGGGGGCGTAACGAGCAGTACTTC.

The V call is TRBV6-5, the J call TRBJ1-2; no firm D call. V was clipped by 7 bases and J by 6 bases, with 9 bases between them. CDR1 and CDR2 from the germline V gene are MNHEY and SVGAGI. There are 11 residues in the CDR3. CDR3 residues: CASIRANGYTF. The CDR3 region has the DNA TGTGCCAGCATCCGGGCCAATGGCTACACCTTC.

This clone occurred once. This CDR3 is CASSYGLGNEQFF. Here the CDR3 DNA reads TGTGCCAGCAGTTACGGACTGGGCAATGAGCAGTTCTTC. The chain combines TRBV27 with TRBJ2-1; D possibly corresponds to TRBD2 (5 bases). The CDR3 runs 13 residues. V was shortened by 4 bases and J by 6 bases, with 10 bases between the two germline ends. CDR1 MNHEY and CDR2 SMNVEV come from the germline V gene (reference sequence).

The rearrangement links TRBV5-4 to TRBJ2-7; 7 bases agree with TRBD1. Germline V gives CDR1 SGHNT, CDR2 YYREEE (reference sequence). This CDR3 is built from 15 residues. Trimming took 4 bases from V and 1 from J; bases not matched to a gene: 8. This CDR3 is CASSGPGTASYEQYF. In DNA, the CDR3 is TGTGCCAGCAGCGGCCCCGGGACAGCTTCCTACGAGCAGTACTTC.

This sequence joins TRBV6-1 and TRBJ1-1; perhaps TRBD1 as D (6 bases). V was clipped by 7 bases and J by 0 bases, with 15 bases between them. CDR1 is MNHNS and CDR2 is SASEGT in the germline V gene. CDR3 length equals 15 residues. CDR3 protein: CASTDNRVMNTEAFF. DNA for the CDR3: TGTGCCAGCACCGACAACAGGGTCATGAACACTGAAGCTTTCTTT.

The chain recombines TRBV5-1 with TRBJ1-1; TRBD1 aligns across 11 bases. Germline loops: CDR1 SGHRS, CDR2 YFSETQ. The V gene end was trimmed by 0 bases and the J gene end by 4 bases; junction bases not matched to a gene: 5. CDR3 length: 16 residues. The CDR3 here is CASSLEGTGGGTEAFF. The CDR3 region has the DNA TGCGCCAGCAGCTTGGAGGGGACAGGGGGTGGCACTGAAGCTTTCTTT.

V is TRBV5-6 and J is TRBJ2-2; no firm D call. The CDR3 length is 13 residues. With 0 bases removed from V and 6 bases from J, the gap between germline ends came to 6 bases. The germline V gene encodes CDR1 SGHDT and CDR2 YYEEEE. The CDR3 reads CASSLVASGELFF. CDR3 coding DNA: TGTGCCAGCAGCTTGGTCGCCTCCGGGGAGCTGTTTTTT.

The CDR3 DNA sequence: TGTGCCAGCAGGGACAGAGGGGTGGCTGAAGCTTTCTTT. It is translated as CASRDRGVAEAFF. The J gene is TRBJ1-1, the V gene TRBV28; weak D call: TRBD1 (6 bases). Germline CDR1 MDHEN, CDR2 SYDVKM. There are 13 residues in the CDR3. V was clipped by 6 bases and J by 6 bases, with 14 bases between them.

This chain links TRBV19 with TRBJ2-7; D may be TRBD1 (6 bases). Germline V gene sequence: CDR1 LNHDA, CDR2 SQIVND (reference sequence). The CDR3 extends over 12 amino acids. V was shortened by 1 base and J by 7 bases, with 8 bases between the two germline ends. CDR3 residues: CASSIGTEEQYF. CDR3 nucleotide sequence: TGTGCCAGTAGTATAGGGACAGAAGAGCAGTACTTC. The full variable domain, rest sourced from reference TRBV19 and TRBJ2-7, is DGGITQSPKYLFRKEGQNVTLSCEQNLNHDAMYWYRQDPGQGLRLIYYSQIVNDFQKGDIAEGYSVSREKKESFPLTVTSAQKNPTAFYLCASSIGTEEQYFGPGTRLTVT.

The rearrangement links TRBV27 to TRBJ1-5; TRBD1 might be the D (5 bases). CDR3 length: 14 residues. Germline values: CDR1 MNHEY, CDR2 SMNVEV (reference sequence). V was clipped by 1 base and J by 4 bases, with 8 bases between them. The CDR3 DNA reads TGTGCCAGCAGTTTATGGGCAGGGAATCAGCCCCAGCATTTT. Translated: CASSLWAGNQPQHF.

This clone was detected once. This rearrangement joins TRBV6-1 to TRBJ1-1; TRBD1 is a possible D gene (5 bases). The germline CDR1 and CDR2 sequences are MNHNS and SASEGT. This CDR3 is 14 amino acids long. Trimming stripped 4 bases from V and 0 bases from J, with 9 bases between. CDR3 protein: CASSVTEMNTEAFF. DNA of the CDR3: TGTGCCAGCAGTGTGACAGAGATGAACACTGAAGCTTTCTTT.

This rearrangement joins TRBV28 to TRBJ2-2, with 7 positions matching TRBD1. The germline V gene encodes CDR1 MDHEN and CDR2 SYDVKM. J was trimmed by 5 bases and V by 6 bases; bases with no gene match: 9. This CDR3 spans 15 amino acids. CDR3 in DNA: TGTGCCAGCAGGACTACAGGGGCGTATACCGGGGAGCTGTTTTTT. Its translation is CASRTTGAYTGELFF.

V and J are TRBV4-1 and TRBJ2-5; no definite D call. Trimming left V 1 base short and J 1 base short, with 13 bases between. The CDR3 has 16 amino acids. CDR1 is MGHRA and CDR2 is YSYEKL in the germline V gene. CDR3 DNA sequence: TGCGCCAGCAGCCAAGGGCCCGTGGGGTCCCAAGAGACCCAGTACTTC. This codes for CASSQGPVGSQETQYF.

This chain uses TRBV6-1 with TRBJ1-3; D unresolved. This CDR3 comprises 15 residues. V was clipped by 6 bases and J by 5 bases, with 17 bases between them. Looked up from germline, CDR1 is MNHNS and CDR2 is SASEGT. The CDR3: CASRPVPGRRNTIYF. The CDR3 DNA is TGTGCCAGCAGGCCGGTTCCGGGGAGAAGAAACACCATATATTTT.